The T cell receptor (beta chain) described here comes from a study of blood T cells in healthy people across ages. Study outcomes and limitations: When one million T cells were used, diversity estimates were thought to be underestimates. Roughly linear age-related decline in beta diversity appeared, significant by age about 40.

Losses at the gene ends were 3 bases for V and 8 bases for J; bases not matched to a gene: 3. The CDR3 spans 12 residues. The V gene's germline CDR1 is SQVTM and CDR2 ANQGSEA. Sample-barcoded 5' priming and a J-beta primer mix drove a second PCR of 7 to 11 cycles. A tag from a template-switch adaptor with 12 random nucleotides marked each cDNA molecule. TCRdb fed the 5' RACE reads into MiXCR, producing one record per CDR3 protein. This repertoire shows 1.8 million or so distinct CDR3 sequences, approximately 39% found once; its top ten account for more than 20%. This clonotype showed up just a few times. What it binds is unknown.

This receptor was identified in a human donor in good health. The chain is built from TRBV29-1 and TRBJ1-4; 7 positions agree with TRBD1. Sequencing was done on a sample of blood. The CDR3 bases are TGCAGCGTTGATAAGGGGGCGGAAAAACTGTTTTTT. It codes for CSVDKGAEKLFF.